The present T cell receptor beta chain was sequenced within a study of blood T cell repertoires in COVID-19. Background on the study: Samples of COVID-19 (acute and convalescent) were obtained from the United States, Italy and Spain.

In the authors' methods: From reference gene primer amplification, estimates of nucleated cell counts were derived. TCRdb keeps only in-frame clones here, not all; method: immunoSEQ multiplex PCR. V and J calls and clone size are those listed in that table; D and trimming were worked out from the DNA. The sample holds fewer than 250,000 clones; around 92% are singletons and the top ten take around 1.2%. Germline CDR1 SGHTA, CDR2 FQGTGA. The CDR3 has 15 amino acids. V was shortened by 5 bases and J by 5 bases, with 18 bases between the two germline ends. Sample: peripheral blood. This receptor was obtained from a young man with acute or convalescent COVID-19. The rearrangement links TRBV7-3 to TRBJ1-1; tentative D call: TRBD1 (5 bases). The CDR3 DNA is TGTGCCAGCAGCCCTCAGACAGAGACTCCGACTGAAGCTTTCTTT. Translated, it gives CASSPQTETPTEAFF.